This TCR beta chain was observed in a study of blood T cell repertoires in COVID-19. Across the whole study: The study drew acute and convalescent COVID-19 samples from the United States, Italy and Spain. In each case, the material was cDNA or gDNA derived from T cells, B-cell-depleted T cells, or PBMCs.

How the authors handled the data: Reference gene primer amplification in the assay estimated nucleated cell counts. TCRdb's table, derived via immunoSEQ multiplex PCR, lists solely in-frame clones and lacks some. That table is the source of V, J and clone size, and D and trimming were worked out from the DNA. Among roughly 160,000 clones listed, 83% were seen once. The CDR3 spans 14 residues. Trimming took 6 bases from V and 4 from J, leaving 15 bases between them. Germline CDR1 is MNHEY and CDR2 is SMNVEV (reference sequence). This sequence joins TRBV27 and TRBJ1-2; D possibly corresponds to TRBD1 (5 bases). Sequencing was carried out using peripheral blood. The TCR comes from a woman between 65 and 79 years old who had recovered from COVID-19. The CDR3 is CASRASGRIYGYTF. The CDR3 coding sequence is TGTGCCAGCAGGGCCTCAGGGAGGATCTATGGCTACACCTTC.